One and the same sample provided the 21 T cell receptor beta chains below, sequenced in a study of radiotherapy plus CTLA-4 blockade in lung cancer. Repertoires were generated with immunoSEQ multiplex PCR, while TCRdb's copy carries only in-frame clones and drops some. Among some 71,000 clones listed, approximately 76% were seen once. The sequencing used peripheral blood, collected from a patient treated with radiotherapy plus ipilimumab. The receptors come from a human donor with non-small cell lung cancer whose response to radiotherapy plus ipilimumab could not be evaluated. Some clones in this sample may be carry-over from other donors' samples.

The chain has TRBV21-1 and TRBJ1-2; TRBD1 was called by the table and not checked on the DNA. TRBV21-1 is a pseudogene. This CDR3 spans 16 amino acids. The CDR3 sequence is CASSKLGQGFNYGYTF. The CDR3 coding sequence is TGTGCCAGCAGCAAACTGGGGCAGGGATTTAACTATGGCTACACCTTC.

The chain has TRBV6-1 and TRBJ2-2; possible D gene TRBD1, 6 bases. V was clipped by 10 bases and J by 0 bases, with 12 bases between them. Germline V gene data show CDR1 as MNHNS and CDR2 as SASEGT. There are 14 residues in the CDR3. CDR3 in amino acids: CAIRTVPNTGELFF. CDR3 DNA sequence: TGTGCCATCAGGACAGTCCCGAACACCGGGGAGCTGTTTTTT.

The rearrangement uses TRBV5-6 and TRBJ2-7; the match to TRBD2 covers 9 bases. The CDR3 sequence is 16 residues long. Per germline, CDR1 SGHDT and CDR2 YYEEEE. Trimming took 0 bases from V and 0 from J; bases not matched to a gene: 4. The CDR3 loop is CASSLEAGGLSYEQYF. The CDR3 nucleotides are TGTGCCAGCAGCTTGGAAGCGGGGGGTCTCTCCTACGAGCAGTACTTC.

V and J are TRBV4-1 and TRBJ1-3; weak D call: TRBD1 (6 bases). The ends were cut back, 3 bases at V and 0 bases at J, with 15 bases in the middle. The CDR3 sequence is 17 residues long. CDR1 and CDR2 (germline): MGHRA, YSYEKL. CDR3 bases: TGCGCCAGCAGCCAGACTATTACAGGGCCCTCTGGAAACACCATATATTTT. Its protein is CASSQTITGPSGNTIYF.

V and J are TRBV18 and TRBJ1-4, with TRBD1 matching over 7 bases. There are 12 residues in the CDR3. The trim removed 6 bases at V and 7 bases at J, leaving 2 bases unmatched. Germline CDR1 reads KGHSH; CDR2 reads LQKENI. As DNA, the CDR3 is TGTGCCAGCTCGTCAGGGGGTGAAAAACTGTTTTTT. Translated: CASSSGGEKLFF.

The chain joins TRBV2 to TRBJ2-3; 13 bases fit TRBD2. This CDR3 comprises 17 residues. Trimming cost V 8 bases and J 0 bases; bases outside gene matches: 8. In germline, CDR1 is SNHLY, CDR2 FYNNEI. CDR3 loop: CASRRTSGGTSTDTQYF. DNA of the CDR3: TGTGCCAGCCGTCGGACTAGCGGGGGTACTAGCACAGATACGCAGTATTTT.

The J gene is TRBJ2-1, the V gene TRBV9; D uncertain. The CDR3 has 16 residues. Germline lookup yields CDR1 SGDLS and CDR2 YYNGEE. Trimming took off 1 base at V and 8 bases at J, with 19 bases between the two ends. The DNA of the CDR3 is TGTGCCAGCAGCGTAAGTTCGGCAGCTGCAGAGGATGAGCAGTTCTTC. The encoded protein is CASSVSSAAAEDEQFF.

This clone was picked up a small number of times. This rearrangement joins TRBV7-2 to TRBJ1-2; 12 nucleotides align to TRBD1. V trimming: 1 base; J trimming: 6 bases; junction bases outside the gene matches: 9. Germline V gene sequence: CDR1 SGHTA, CDR2 FQGNSA. The CDR3 is 17 residues long. The CDR3 DNA is TGTGCCAGCAGCTTAGTAGGGGGGGACAGGGGGCGAAATGGCTACACCTTC. Encoded protein: CASSLVGGDRGRNGYTF. Complete variable domain (other parts from reference TRBV7-2 and TRBJ1-2): GAGVSQSPSNKVTEKGKDVELRCDPISGHTALYWYRQSLGQGLEFLIYFQGNSAPDKSGLPSDRFSAERTGGSVSTLTIQRTQQEDSAVYLCASSLVGGDRGRNGYTFGSGTRLTVV.

V gene TRBV5-6 combines with J gene TRBJ2-7; no clear D gene. Germline CDR1 SGHDT, CDR2 YYEEEE. Trimming took off 2 bases at V and 7 bases at J, with 10 bases between the two ends. The CDR3 consists of 12 residues. DNA for the CDR3: TGTGCCAGCAGCTTATCGCAGTGGGAGCAGTACTTC. It yields the protein CASSLSQWEQYF.

This chain links TRBV6-5 with TRBJ1-5; TRBD1 matches at 7 bases. Germline assignment: CDR1 MNHEY and CDR2 SVGAGI. CDR3 size: 15 residues. V was pared by 5 bases and J by 0 bases, with 4 bases of the junction left unmatched. Written as DNA, the CDR3 is TGTGCCAGCAGTCATAACAGGGGTAGCAATCAGCCCCAGCATTTT. Translating gives CASSHNRGSNQPQHF.

The CDR3 loop reads CASRDAAGEETQYF. As DNA, the CDR3 is TGTGCCAGCAGGGACGCGGCAGGGGAAGAGACCCAGTACTTC. J is TRBJ2-5 and V is TRBV2; D is perhaps TRBD1 (6 bases). The germline V and J ends were trimmed by 6 bases and 3 bases, with 14 bases remaining between them. The CDR3 is made up of 14 amino acids. The germline CDR1 and CDR2 sequences are SNHLY and FYNNEI.

V gene TRBV19 combines with J gene TRBJ1-2; no definite D call. The V end lost 1 base, the J end lost 1 base, and 4 bases lay between the germline ends. Germline lookup yields CDR1 LNHDA and CDR2 SQIVND (reference sequence). The CDR3 runs 13 residues. The CDR3 bases are TGTGCCAGTAGTATAGCCGTTAACTATGGCTACACCTTC. As protein: CASSIAVNYGYTF.

This chain connects TRBV28 to TRBJ2-6, with TRBD1 identical over 8 bases. Trimming cost V 8 bases and J 3 bases; bases outside gene matches: 9. Germline V gives CDR1 MDHEN, CDR2 SYDVKM. The CDR3 has 16 residues. CDR3 protein: CASHTGGFGGANVLTF. The CDR3 nucleotides read TGTGCCAGCCATACAGGGGGGTTTGGTGGGGCCAACGTCCTGACTTTC.

The chain combines TRBV5-1 with TRBJ1-6; TRBD1 matches 7 bases. V shed 1 base, J shed 10 bases, and the junction held 11 bases outside the gene matches. Per germline, CDR1 SGHRS and CDR2 YFSETQ. This CDR3 comprises 16 residues. The CDR3, as DNA: TGCGCCAGCAGCTTGCCAGGGGGAACAGGGAAGTCACCCCTCCACTTT. Protein sequence: CASSLPGGTGKSPLHF. Supplemented by reference TRBV5-1 and TRBJ1-6, the full variable domain reads KAGVTQTPRYLIKTRGQQVTLSCSPISGHRSVSWYQQTPGQGLQFLFEYFSETQRNKGNFPGRFSGRQFSNSRSEMNVSTLELGDSALYLCASSLPGGTGKSPLHFGNGTRLTVT.

The chain uses TRBV5-4 and TRBJ2-1; 7 positions match TRBD2. The V gene's germline CDR1 is SGHNT and CDR2 YYREEE (reference sequence). This CDR3 region has 16 residues. Trimming took 1 base from V and 4 from J; bases not matched to a gene: 8. CDR3 loop: CASSLYAGESYNEQFF. For the CDR3, the DNA is TGTGCCAGCAGCTTGTACGCGGGGGAATCTTACAATGAGCAGTTCTTC.

The rearrangement links TRBV28 to TRBJ1-5, with a weak D call TRBD1 (5 bases). The germline V gene has CDR1 MDHEN and CDR2 SYDVKM. Trimming took off 7 bases at V and 5 bases at J, with 9 bases between the two ends. This CDR3 region has 12 residues. DNA for the CDR3: TGTGCCAGCACCGGGGGGTATCAGCCCCAGCATTTT. Translation gives CASTGGYQPQHF.

This clone occurred a few times. CDR3 amino acids: CASSGGGNTIYF. CDR3 DNA sequence: TGTGCCAGCTCGGGAGGTGGAAACACCATATATTTT. The chain is built from TRBV6-5 and TRBJ1-3; D remains ambiguous. CDR1 is MNHEY, CDR2 SVGAGI, per germline. There are 12 residues in the CDR3. V dropped 8 bases and J dropped 3 bases, with 8 bases sitting between them.

The chain combines TRBV6-5 with TRBJ2-7, with a tentative D call TRBD2 (5 bases). CDR1 and CDR2 from the germline V gene are MNHEY and SVGAGI. V lost 3 bases and J lost 3, with 9 bases in between. The CDR3 spans 13 residues. The CDR3: CASSYLRGYEQYF. The CDR3 DNA is TGTGCCAGCAGTTATCTTCGGGGCTACGAGCAGTACTTC.

The sample holds one count of this clone. This chain joins TRBV7-2 and TRBJ2-3, with 9 bases that match TRBD1. V was clipped by 3 bases and J by 3 bases; unmatched bases: 7. This CDR3 contains 16 residues. Germline V gene lookup returns CDR1 SGHTA and CDR2 FQGNSA. CDR3 nucleotide sequence: TGTGCCAGCAGCTTCACCCGGACAGGGGAAACAGATACGCAGTATTTT. Its protein product is CASSFTRTGETDTQYF.

The CDR3 nucleotides are TGCAGCGTTGAAATGGGGACAGGGCGAACTGAAGCTTTCTTT. This codes for CSVEMGTGRTEAFF. V is TRBV29-1 and J is TRBJ1-1; 9 bases match TRBD1. Germline CDR1 reads SQVTM; CDR2 reads ANQGSEA. V lost 2 bases, J lost 5 bases, and 6 bases stayed unmatched. This CDR3 is built from 14 residues.

The chain combines TRBV28 with TRBJ2-5, with 12 positions matching TRBD1. The J call may be wrong; the DNA end is better matched by TRBJ2-7. CDR3 size: 17 residues. Germline V gives CDR1 MDHEN, CDR2 SYDVKM. CDR3 sequence: CASSFNRGTGGPYEQYF. As DNA, the CDR3 is TGTGCCAGCAGTTTTAATCGAGGGACAGGGGGCCCCTACGAGCAGTACTTC.